This T cell receptor (beta chain) stems from a study of blood T cells in healthy people across ages. The authors ran a second PCR of roughly 7 to 11 cycles using a sample-barcoded 5' primer and a J-beta primer mix. From the 5' RACE reads, TCRdb called clonotypes with MiXCR, one entry per CDR3 protein. The repertoire includes roughly 1,800,000 distinct CDR3 sequences, 49% of them detected once, and over 2% sits in the top ten. This clonotype has just a few counts. Trimming removed 1 base from V and 4 bases from J; junction bases left unmatched: 4. The CDR3 runs 16 residues. Source material: blood. This chain connects TRBV12-3 or TRBV12-4 to TRBJ2-1; 10 bases agree with TRBD2. The TCR sequence derives from a woman aged 40 to 50 in good health. CDR3 residues: CASSLGSGGTYNEQFF. CDR3 DNA: TGTGCCAGCAGTTTAGGTAGCGGGGGGACGTACAATGAGCAGTTCTTC.